The following is a TCR beta chain sequence with its context. Antigen specificity is unknown. Diagnoses were established from clinical symptoms, serum thyroxine, TRAb, thyroid ultrasound and orbital computed tomography. The length of the CDR3 is 17 residues. The V gene's germline CDR1 is MNHNS and CDR2 SASEGT. V dropped 6 bases and J dropped 1 base, with 21 bases sitting between them. The entry originates in a study of Graves' ophthalmopathy and Graves' hyperthyroidism. Using RNA transcripts, the TCR beta CDR3 regions were amplified. HTBI primers served in a first-round RT-PCR, which a second-round multiplex PCR followed. MiXCR, run by TCRdb on the multiplex PCR reads, gives a single entry per CDR3 protein. The table records about 400,000 distinct CDR3 sequences, about 17% of them present only once. Study results and limitations: Most expanded clonotypes in thyroid above 0.001 frequency also showed up in blood. Discrimination between ophthalmopathy and stable hyperthyroidism by a 13-signature model showed nearly 90% sensitivity and about 80% specificity. Ophthalmopathy progression was predicted with 55% to 71% sensitivity and approximately 72% specificity.

The sequenced sample was peripheral blood. The TCR sequence derives from a woman under 30 with Graves' ophthalmopathy. The chain links TRBV6-1 to TRBJ1-1, with D tentatively TRBD1 (6 bases). The CDR3 DNA sequence: TGTGCCAGCAGGTCACGCAGGGGAGCTTCGAGGAACACTGAAGCTTTCTTT. Its translation: CASRSRRGASRNTEAFF.